One sample yielded the 14 T cell receptor beta chains listed below, sequenced in a study of cytomegalovirus exposure and HLA in healthy donors. The PCR was carried out with 60 Vbeta primers and 13 Jbeta primers. Libraries were prepared by immunoSEQ multiplex PCR; TCRdb keeps only in-frame clonotypes and omits some of them. Seen here are around 150,000 clones, 80% observed once, and the top ten hold about 9.9%. Sequencing input: PBMCs. Receptors were obtained from a man aged 18-30 years in good health and CMV-seropositive.

V and J are TRBV6-1 and TRBJ1-1, with 7 bases fitting TRBD1. J lost 4 bases, V lost 4 bases, and 12 bases had no gene match. Germline CDR1 reads MNHNS; CDR2 reads SASEGT. The length of the CDR3 is 16 residues. The DNA of the CDR3 is TGTGCCAGCAGTGTTCAAGCCCCAGGGGGAGGCACTGAAGCTTTCTTT. Protein: CASSVQAPGGGTEAFF.

The V gene is TRBV7-8, the J gene TRBJ1-1; 7 bases match TRBD1. The length of the CDR3 is 13 residues. CDR1 SGHVS and CDR2 FQNEAQ come from the germline V gene. Trimming took 5 bases from V and 6 from J; bases not matched to a gene: 6. CDR3 DNA sequence: TGTGCCAGCAGCCTAGGACAGGCCTCTGAAGCTTTCTTT. It codes for CASSLGQASEAFF.

This clone was seen a few times. This chain links TRBV20-1 with TRBJ1-2; D gene unclear. The germline CDR1 and CDR2 sequences are DFQATT and SNEGSKA (reference sequence). The CDR3 loop spans 11 amino acids. Trimming removed 0 bases from V and 13 bases from J, with 12 bases in between. DNA of the CDR3: TGCAGTGCTAGAGATTTCCCCCTTAGCACCTTC. Encoded protein: CSARDFPLSTF.

The genes are TRBV18 and TRBJ2-2; tentative D call: TRBD1 (5 bases). Germline assignment: CDR1 KGHSH and CDR2 LQKENI. V was trimmed by 4 bases and J by 3 bases, leaving 15 bases between them. This CDR3 has 16 residues. The CDR3 DNA follows: TGTGCCAGCTCACTCCAAGTAGGGGCGGACACCGGGGAGCTGTTTTTT. This sequence encodes CASSLQVGADTGELFF.

The rearrangement links TRBV9 to TRBJ1-2, with unresolved D. Germline CDR1 reads SGDLS; CDR2 reads YYNGEE. Trimming took 6 bases from V and 2 from J, leaving 11 bases between them. The CDR3 consists of 13 residues. CDR3 residues: CASISTGNYGYTF. The CDR3 DNA reads as TGTGCCAGCATTTCGACGGGGAACTATGGCTACACCTTC.

The V call is TRBV7-3, the J call TRBJ2-2; D ambiguous. This CDR3 region has 12 residues. V was clipped by 3 bases and J by 8 bases, with 7 bases between them. Germline CDR1 and CDR2: SGHTA and FQGTGA. Written as DNA, the CDR3 is TGTGCCAGCAGCTTCCTTCTGGGGGAGCTGTTTTTT. It codes for CASSFLLGELFF.

This chain connects TRBV4-2 to TRBJ1-3; D unresolved. Germline-derived CDR1 and CDR2 are LGHNA and YNFKEQ. The CDR3 contains 17 residues. Trimming shortened V by 0 bases and J by 0 bases, and 12 bases separated the two germline ends. This chain's CDR3 is CASSQEWAATSGNTIYF. The CDR3 bases are TGTGCCAGCAGCCAAGAGTGGGCAGCTACCTCTGGAAACACCATATATTTT.

This chain links TRBV4-2 with TRBJ2-7; D is unresolved. Germline loops: CDR1 LGHNA, CDR2 YNFKEQ. CDR3 length equals 15 residues. V lost 4 bases to trimming and J lost 3 bases, with 16 bases between them. CDR3 loop: CASSPEDSPLYEQYF. The CDR3 nucleotides read TGTGCCAGCAGCCCAGAAGACTCACCCCTCTACGAGCAGTACTTC.

The chain combines TRBV7-2 with TRBJ2-4; D is unclear. CDR1 is SGHTA, CDR2 FQGNSA, per germline. This CDR3 spans 14 amino acids. V was trimmed by 1 base and J by 0 bases, leaving 4 bases between them. The CDR3 DNA sequence: TGTGCCAGCAGCTTAGAGCTAGCCAAAAACATTCAGTACTTC. Translating it yields CASSLELAKNIQYF.

This chain's CDR3 is CASSMGRQGYEQYF. CDR3 sequence (DNA): TGTGCCAGTAGTATGGGGAGACAGGGCTACGAGCAGTACTTC. The chain links TRBV19 to TRBJ2-7; 7 bases fit TRBD1. Germline loops: CDR1 LNHDA, CDR2 SQIVND (reference sequence). Trimming removed 3 bases from V and 3 bases from J; junction bases left unmatched: 5. The CDR3 is made up of 14 amino acids. Full variable domain (remainder filled in from reference TRBV19 and TRBJ2-7): DGGITQSPKYLFRKEGQNVTLSCEQNLNHDAMYWYRQDPGQGLRLIYYSQIVNDFQKGDIAEGYSVSREKKESFPLTVTSAQKNPTAFYLCASSMGRQGYEQYFGPGTRLTVT.

The chain carries TRBV5-4 and TRBJ2-3; 7 bases are shared with TRBD1. CDR1 and CDR2 (germline): SGHNT, YYREEE (reference sequence). The CDR3 runs 15 residues. V dropped 4 bases and J dropped 0; count of bases not matched to a gene: 5. CDR3 bases: TGTGCCAGCAGCATAACAGGGGCGAGCACAGATACGCAGTATTTT. Translating gives CASSITGASTDTQYF.

The chain has TRBV10-3 and TRBJ1-4; TRBD1 matches 7 bases. The CDR3 loop spans 17 amino acids. Germline V CDR1 and CDR2: ENHRY, SYGVKD. After removal of 4 bases from V and 6 bases from J, the junction contained 14 bases not matched to a gene. CDR3 loop: CAISAGTAEVADEKLFF. The CDR3 DNA reads as TGTGCCATCAGTGCAGGGACAGCAGAGGTTGCAGATGAAAAACTGTTTTTT.

The chain has TRBV6-1 and TRBJ1-4, with 7 bases matching TRBD1. Germline CDR1 is MNHNS and CDR2 is SASEGT. V trimming: 6 bases; J trimming: 5 bases; junction bases outside the gene matches: 6. CDR3 length: 14 residues. CDR3 residues: CASRRQGGNEKLFF. The CDR3 DNA follows: TGTGCCAGCAGGAGACAGGGTGGGAATGAAAAACTGTTTTTT.

The rearrangement links TRBV19 to TRBJ1-6; tentatively, D is TRBD1 (6 bases). The CDR3 consists of 14 residues. Trimming took off 3 bases at V and 9 bases at J, with 12 bases between the two ends. From germline, CDR1 is LNHDA and CDR2 SQIVND (reference sequence). CDR3 bases: TGTGCCAGTAGTATGAGGGGGAGTACTTCACCCCTCCACTTT. This codes for CASSMRGSTSPLHF.